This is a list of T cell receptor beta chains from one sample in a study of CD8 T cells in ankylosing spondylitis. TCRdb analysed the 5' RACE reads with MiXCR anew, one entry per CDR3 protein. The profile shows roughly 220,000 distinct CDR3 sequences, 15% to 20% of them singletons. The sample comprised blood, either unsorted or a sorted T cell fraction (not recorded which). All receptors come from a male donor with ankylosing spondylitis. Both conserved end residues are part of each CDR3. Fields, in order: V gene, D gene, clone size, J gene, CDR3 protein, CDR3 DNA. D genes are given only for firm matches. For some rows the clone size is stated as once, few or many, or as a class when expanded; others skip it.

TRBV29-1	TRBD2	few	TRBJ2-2	CSVEGGLAGETGELFF	TGCAGCGTTGAAGGGGGACTAGCGGGAGAGACCGGGGAGCTGTTTTTT
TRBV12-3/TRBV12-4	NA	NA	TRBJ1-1	CASSLGGSNTEAFF	TGTGCCAGCAGTTTAGGAGGGTCGAACACTGAAGCTTTCTTT
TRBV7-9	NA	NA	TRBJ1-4	CASSLSGATGGEKLFF	TGTGCCAGCAGCTTATCAGGGGCGACGGGCGGTGAAAAACTGTTTTTT
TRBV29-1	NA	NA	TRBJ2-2	CSVRVRGDTGELFF	TGCAGCGTTCGGGTCAGGGGCGACACCGGGGAGCTGTTTTTT
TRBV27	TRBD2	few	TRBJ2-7	CASSLGSGIGYEQYF	TGTGCCAGCAGTTTGGGTAGCGGGATTGGCTACGAGCAGTACTTC
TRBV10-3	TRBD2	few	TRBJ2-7	CAISESGGGTYEQYF	TGTGCCATCAGTGAGTCGGGCGGGGGAACCTACGAGCAGTACTTC
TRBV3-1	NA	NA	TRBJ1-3	CASSPDWEERPSSGNTIYF	TGTGCCAGCAGCCCCGACTGGGAGGAACGTCCTTCCTCTGGAAACACCATATATTTT
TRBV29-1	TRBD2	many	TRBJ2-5	CSVGPSGDEETQYF	TGCAGCGTCGGTCCTAGCGGGGATGAAGAGACCCAGTACTTC
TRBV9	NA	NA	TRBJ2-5	CASSVAGRVWETQYF	TGTGCCAGCAGCGTAGCTGGCAGGGTGTGGGAGACCCAGTACTTC
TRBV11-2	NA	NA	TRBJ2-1	CASSSPTGTNYNEQFF	TGTGCCAGCAGCTCCCCCACCGGGACAAACTACAATGAGCAGTTCTTC
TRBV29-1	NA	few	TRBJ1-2	CSVGEDGYTF	TGCAGCGTTGGAGAAGACGGCTACACCTTC
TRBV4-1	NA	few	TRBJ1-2	CASSQTIAPLDYGYTF	TGCGCCAGCAGCCAGACAATCGCCCCGTTGGACTATGGCTACACCTTC
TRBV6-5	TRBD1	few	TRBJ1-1	CASSYGTGEAFF	TGTGCCAGCAGTTACGGGACAGGTGAAGCTTTCTTT
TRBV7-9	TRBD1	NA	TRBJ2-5	CASSNTGEETQYF	TGTGCCAGCAGCAACACAGGGGAAGAGACCCAGTACTTC
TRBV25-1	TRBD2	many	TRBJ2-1	CASSEYSGRDNEQFF	TGTGCCAGCAGTGAATATAGCGGGAGGGACAATGAGCAGTTCTTC
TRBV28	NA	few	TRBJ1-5	CASSLLTSLGHLSNQPQHF	TGTGCCAGCAGTCTTCTTACATCTCTGGGACATCTAAGCAATCAGCCCCAGCATTTT
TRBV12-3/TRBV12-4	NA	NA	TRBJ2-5	CASSSGDFVETQYF	TGTGCCAGCAGTTCTGGGGATTTCGTAGAGACCCAGTACTTC